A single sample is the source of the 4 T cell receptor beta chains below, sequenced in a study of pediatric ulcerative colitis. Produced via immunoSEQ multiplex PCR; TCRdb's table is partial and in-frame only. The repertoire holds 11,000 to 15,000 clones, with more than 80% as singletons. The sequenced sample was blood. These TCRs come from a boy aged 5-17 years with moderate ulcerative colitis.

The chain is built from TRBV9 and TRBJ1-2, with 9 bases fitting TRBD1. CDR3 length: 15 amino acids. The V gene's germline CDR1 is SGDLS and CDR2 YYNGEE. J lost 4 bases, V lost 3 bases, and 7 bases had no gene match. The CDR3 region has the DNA TGTGCCAGCAGCGACGGGACAGGGCCAGCCTATGGCTACACCTTC. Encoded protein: CASSDGTGPAYGYTF.

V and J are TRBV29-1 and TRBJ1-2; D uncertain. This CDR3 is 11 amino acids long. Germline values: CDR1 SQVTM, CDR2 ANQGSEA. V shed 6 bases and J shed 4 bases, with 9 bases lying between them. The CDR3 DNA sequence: TGCAGCGTGGAGAGGGTCTATGGCTACACCTTC. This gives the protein CSVERVYGYTF.

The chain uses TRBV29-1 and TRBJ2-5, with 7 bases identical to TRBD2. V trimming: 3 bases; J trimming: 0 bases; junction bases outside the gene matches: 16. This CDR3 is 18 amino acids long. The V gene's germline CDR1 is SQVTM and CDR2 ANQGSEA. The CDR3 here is CSVDGPWGGETHQETQYF. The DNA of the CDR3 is TGCAGCGTTGATGGCCCCTGGGGGGGAGAAACTCACCAAGAGACCCAGTACTTC.

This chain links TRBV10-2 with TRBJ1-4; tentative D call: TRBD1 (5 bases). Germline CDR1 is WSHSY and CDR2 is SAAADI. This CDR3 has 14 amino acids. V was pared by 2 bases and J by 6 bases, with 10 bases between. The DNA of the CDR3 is TGCGCCAGCAGTGAGAACAGAGGGGATGAAAAACTGTTTTTT. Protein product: CASSENRGDEKLFF.